Listed below are T cell receptor beta chains from one sample, sequenced in a study of monozygotic twins with inflammatory bowel disease. TCRdb derives one entry per CDR3 protein from the 5' RACE reads, leaving out DNA. This sample contains some 210,000 distinct CDR3 sequences. Material: blood. The receptors derive from a human donor with ulcerative colitis or Crohn's disease, or a healthy co-twin of an affected twin (not recorded which). CDR3s include the opening cysteine and the closing phenylalanine or tryptophan.

CASSSGDRGTEAFF | TRBJ1-1 | TRBV19
CASSLFRSIPAAANYGYTF | TRBJ1-2 | TRBV12-3/TRBV12-4
CASSLGGQISYEQYF | TRBJ2-7 | TRBV5-5
CASSLPGGGPDTQYF | TRBJ2-3 | TRBV7-8
CASSETDNYGYTF | TRBJ1-2 | TRBV6-1
CASQSGASTDTQYF | TRBJ2-3 | TRBV5-1
CASSLSNSGGDLSTDTQYF | TRBJ2-3 | TRBV5-1
CASSLDGRTEAFF | TRBJ1-1 | TRBV5-1
CASSLEGTAKRNGYTF | TRBJ1-2 | TRBV7-2
CASSEQGRGYTF | TRBJ1-2 | TRBV5-1
CASSWQIGYTEAFF | TRBJ1-1 | TRBV7-9
CASSPSGLAIYEQYF | TRBJ2-7 | TRBV5-6
CASSFVAGGRGDTQYF | TRBJ2-3 | TRBV7-2
CSARVQNQPQHF | TRBJ1-5 | TRBV20-1
CASSLRPSGGDYEQYF | TRBJ2-7 | TRBV5-1
CASSPTGAGGYTF | TRBJ1-2 | TRBV12-3/TRBV12-4
CASSPNQQGQPYEQYF | TRBJ2-7 | TRBV18
CATSDSGGRGHGELFF | TRBJ2-2 | TRBV24-1
CAISPDQGYGYTF | TRBJ1-2 | TRBV10-3
CASSEADRVRGYTF | TRBJ1-2 | TRBV10-2
CASSQAPGQGSYEQYF | TRBJ2-7 | TRBV4-1
CASSAMGAGGLEDTQYF | TRBJ2-3 | TRBV9
CASSSPRGLDTGELFF | TRBJ2-2 | TRBV7-9